This is a list of T cell receptor beta chains from one sample in a study of T cells in Graves' hyperthyroidism and ophthalmopathy. In TCRdb, the multiplex PCR reads were re-called with MiXCR into one record per CDR3 protein. The sample records around 600,000 distinct CDR3 sequences, 16% being singletons. Sequencing input: blood. Receptors originate from a woman in her 40s with Graves' ophthalmopathy. Both conserved end residues are part of each CDR3. Fields, in order: clone size, D gene, V gene, J gene, CDR3 protein, CDR3 DNA. D genes are given only for firm matches. Size tells how often a clone was seen (once, few, many) or the class of an expanded clone, and some rows leave it out.

abundance: many
d_gene: TRBD2
v_gene: TRBV6-1
j_gene: TRBJ2-5
CDR3aa: CASSSGLAGGETQYF
CDR3nt: TGTGCCAGCAGCTCGGGACTAGCGGGAGGAGAGACCCAGTACTTC

abundance: many
d_gene: -
v_gene: TRBV30
j_gene: TRBJ1-2
CDR3aa: CAWRKWDNYGYTF
CDR3nt: TGTGCCTGGAGGAAATGGGATAACTATGGCTACACCTTC

abundance: -
d_gene: -
v_gene: TRBV5-1
j_gene: TRBJ1-1
CDR3aa: CASSLSSEAEAFF
CDR3nt: TGCGCCAGCAGCTTATCATCGGAGGCTGAAGCTTTCTTT

abundance: few
d_gene: -
v_gene: TRBV28
j_gene: TRBJ1-2
CDR3aa: CASRRAPGTYGYTF
CDR3nt: TGTGCCAGCAGGCGGGCCCCTGGGACCTATGGCTACACCTTC

abundance: -
d_gene: -
v_gene: TRBV3-1
j_gene: TRBJ2-3
CDR3aa: CASSQDRMFQSSTDTQYF
CDR3nt: TGTGCCAGCAGCCAAGATCGAATGTTCCAATCCAGCACAGATACGCAGTATTTT

abundance: many
d_gene: -
v_gene: TRBV5-1
j_gene: TRBJ2-3
CDR3aa: CASTGFSSTDTQYF
CDR3nt: TGCGCCAGCACCGGGTTTAGCTCCACAGATACGCAGTATTTT

abundance: many
d_gene: -
v_gene: TRBV27
j_gene: TRBJ2-3
CDR3aa: CASSLVGNVGNTQYF
CDR3nt: TGTGCCAGCAGTTTAGTGGGGAACGTTGGAAATACGCAGTATTTT

abundance: many
d_gene: TRBD2
v_gene: TRBV5-1
j_gene: TRBJ2-5
CDR3aa: CASSGRTSGREVRETQYF
CDR3nt: TGCGCCAGCAGCGGAAGGACTAGCGGGAGGGAGGTCAGGGAGACCCAGTACTTC

abundance: many
d_gene: -
v_gene: TRBV12-3/TRBV12-4
j_gene: TRBJ1-1
CDR3aa: CAGQPLQGQNTEAFF
CDR3nt: TGTGCAGGGCAACCTCTACAGGGCCAAAACACTGAAGCTTTCTTT

abundance: -
d_gene: TRBD2
v_gene: TRBV4-1
j_gene: TRBJ2-1
CDR3aa: CASSPSGGRVGNEQFF
CDR3nt: TGCGCCAGCAGCCCCTCGGGGGGAAGGGTAGGGAATGAGCAGTTCTTC

abundance: -
d_gene: -
v_gene: TRBV6-4
j_gene: TRBJ2-7
CDR3aa: CASSEAGQRKAASYEQYF
CDR3nt: TGTGCCAGCAGTGAGGCGGGACAGAGAAAAGCCGCCTCCTACGAGCAGTACTTC

abundance: -
d_gene: TRBD1
v_gene: TRBV5-1
j_gene: TRBJ1-2
CDR3aa: CASSSPSGTGDGYTF
CDR3nt: TGCGCCAGCAGCTCGCCTTCCGGGACAGGGGACGGCTACACCTTC

abundance: many
d_gene: TRBD2
v_gene: TRBV27
j_gene: TRBJ2-1
CDR3aa: CASMASQGTSGSRHEQFF
CDR3nt: TGTGCCAGCATGGCATCTCAAGGAACTAGCGGGAGCAGGCATGAGCAGTTCTTC

abundance: few
d_gene: -
v_gene: TRBV4-1
j_gene: TRBJ2-6
CDR3aa: CASSQDIQGRSGANVLTF
CDR3nt: TGCGCCAGCAGCCAAGATATACAGGGCCGCTCTGGGGCCAACGTCCTGACTTTC

abundance: many
d_gene: TRBD2
v_gene: TRBV11-2
j_gene: TRBJ2-1
CDR3aa: CASTGGWSYNEQFF
CDR3nt: TGTGCCAGCACGGGGGGGTGGTCCTACAATGAGCAGTTCTTC

abundance: many
d_gene: -
v_gene: TRBV20-1
j_gene: TRBJ1-5
CDR3aa: CSASLQHNQPQHF
CDR3nt: TGCAGTGCTAGTTTGCAGCACAATCAGCCCCAGCATTTT

abundance: few
d_gene: TRBD1
v_gene: TRBV2
j_gene: TRBJ1-5
CDR3aa: CASSGQGLSNQPQHF
CDR3nt: TGTGCCAGCAGCGGACAGGGCCTCAGCAATCAGCCCCAGCATTTT

abundance: many
d_gene: TRBD1
v_gene: TRBV30
j_gene: TRBJ1-5
CDR3aa: CAWSVAGQIAGGQPQHF
CDR3nt: TGTGCCTGGAGTGTAGCGGGACAGATAGCAGGCGGTCAGCCCCAGCATTTT

abundance: -
d_gene: -
v_gene: TRBV6-1
j_gene: TRBJ1-1
CDR3aa: CASSYYGTPNTEAFF
CDR3nt: TGTGCCAGCAGTTATTATGGGACACCGAACACTGAAGCTTTCTTT

abundance: many
d_gene: -
v_gene: TRBV7-9
j_gene: TRBJ1-2
CDR3aa: CASSPSGSDGYTF
CDR3nt: TGTGCCAGCAGCCCGTCCGGGAGCGATGGCTACACCTTC

abundance: -
d_gene: TRBD1
v_gene: TRBV6-1
j_gene: TRBJ1-2
CDR3aa: CASSPLGQGVGYGYTF
CDR3nt: TGTGCCAGCAGTCCCCTGGGACAGGGTGTAGGCTATGGCTACACCTTC

abundance: -
d_gene: -
v_gene: TRBV5-6
j_gene: TRBJ2-3
CDR3aa: CASSFAGTTDTQYF
CDR3nt: TGTGCCAGCAGCTTCGCCGGGACGACAGATACGCAGTATTTT

abundance: -
d_gene: -
v_gene: TRBV27
j_gene: TRBJ1-3
CDR3aa: CASSPSGQDSGNTIYF
CDR3nt: TGTGCCAGCAGTCCATCGGGGCAGGACTCTGGAAACACCATATATTTT

abundance: many
d_gene: -
v_gene: TRBV5-1
j_gene: TRBJ1-1
CDR3aa: CASSLAPNTEAFF
CDR3nt: TGTGCCAGCAGCTTAGCCCCGAACACTGAAGCTTTCTTT